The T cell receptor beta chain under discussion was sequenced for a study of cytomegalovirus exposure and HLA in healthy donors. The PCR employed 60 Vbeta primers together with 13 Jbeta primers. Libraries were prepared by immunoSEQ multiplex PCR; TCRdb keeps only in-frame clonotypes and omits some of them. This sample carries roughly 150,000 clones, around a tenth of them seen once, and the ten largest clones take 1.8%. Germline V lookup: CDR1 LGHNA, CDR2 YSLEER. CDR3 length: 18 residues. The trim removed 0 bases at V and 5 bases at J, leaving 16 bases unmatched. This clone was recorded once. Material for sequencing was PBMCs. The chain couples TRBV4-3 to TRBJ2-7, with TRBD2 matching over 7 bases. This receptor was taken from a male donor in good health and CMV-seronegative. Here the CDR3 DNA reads TGCGCCAGCAGCCAAGATCGGGGCCGGGGGGAAGGGTGCGACGAGCAGTACTTC. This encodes CASSQDRGRGEGCDEQYF.